The clone carrying this TCR beta chain was seen just once. From germline, CDR1 is SEHNR and CDR2 FQNEAQ (reference sequence). The V end was cut by 0 bases, the J end by 4 bases, with 12 bases between. The CDR3 is made up of 16 amino acids. Produced via immunoSEQ multiplex PCR; TCRdb's table is partial and in-frame only. The data contain 40,000 or so clones, over 80% of them seen just once; the ten biggest clones take up roughly 29%. This specimen comes from a study of T cell changes during pregnancy in multiple sclerosis. The specimen was CD8+ T cells from peripheral blood mononuclear cells, collected before pregnancy. The chain joins TRBV7-9 to TRBJ2-2; possible D gene TRBD2, 6 bases. This receptor was obtained from a female donor with multiple sclerosis, enrolled in a pregnancy study. The CDR3 here is CASSLARGTGTGELFF. The CDR3 region has the DNA TGTGCCAGCAGCTTAGCGCGGGGAACGGGCACCGGGGAGCTGTTTTTT.